These 14 T cell receptor beta chains originate from one sample sequenced in a study of neurological immune-mediated disorders. TCRdb re-called the 5' RACE reads with MiXCR, one entry per CDR3 protein. Among about 55,000 distinct CDR3 sequences listed, 3% to 4.5% were seen once. Sequenced sample: CD4+ T cells from blood. The receptors were sampled from a woman aged 40 to 50 with multiple sclerosis.

This clonotype was observed at least ten times. The chain joins TRBV25-1 to TRBJ1-2, with a possible D match to TRBD1 (5 bases). CDR1 is MGHDK and CDR2 is SYGVNS in the germline V gene. This CDR3 region has 14 residues. Trimming stripped 1 base from V and 2 bases from J, with 8 bases between. The CDR3 region is CASSESGDNYGYTF. DNA of the CDR3: TGTGCCAGCAGTGAATCGGGGGACAACTATGGCTACACCTTC.

The chain couples TRBV12-3 or TRBV12-4 to TRBJ1-1; D is unresolved. V was shortened by 6 bases and J by 1 base, with 15 bases between the two germline ends. The CDR3 totals 15 residues. CDR3 sequence reads: CASSPIGSGNTEAFF. The CDR3 region has the DNA TGTGCCAGCAGCCCGATCGGGAGTGGGAACACTGAAGCTTTCTTT.

This clonotype has a count of ten or more. V gene TRBV2 combines with J gene TRBJ1-2; 8 positions agree with TRBD1. V dropped 4 bases and J dropped 8; count of bases not matched to a gene: 6. Germline V CDR1 and CDR2: SNHLY, FYNNEI. The CDR3 runs to 13 residues. CDR3 amino acids: CASSVGQVIGYTF. Here the CDR3 DNA reads TGTGCCAGCAGTGTGGGACAGGTGATCGGCTACACCTTC.

This clonotype was picked up many times. The chain recombines TRBV7-2 with TRBJ1-3; perhaps TRBD1 as D (5 bases). The V gene's germline CDR1 is SGHTA and CDR2 FQGNSA. This CDR3 region has 14 residues. The V end was cut by 5 bases, the J end by 0 bases, with 8 bases between. The CDR3 bases are TGTGCCAGCAGCCCAGGGAGCTCTGGAAACACCATATATTTT. This gives the protein CASSPGSSGNTIYF. Using reference TRBV7-2 and TRBJ1-3 for the parts outside the CDR3, the full variable domain is GAGVSQSPSNKVTEKGKDVELRCDPISGHTALYWYRQSLGQGLEFLIYFQGNSAPDKSGLPSDRFSAERTGGSVSTLTIQRTQQEDSAVYLCASSPGSSGNTIYFGEGSWLTVV.

Ten or more counts support this clonotype. V and J are TRBV5-1 and TRBJ2-3, with 7 nucleotides matching TRBD1. Germline CDR1 reads SGHRS; CDR2 reads YFSETQ. After removal of 5 bases from V and 2 bases from J, the junction contained 5 bases not matched to a gene. This CDR3 spans 14 amino acids. Here the CDR3 reads CASRPQGSTDTQYF. The DNA for the CDR3 is TGCGCCAGCAGACCACAGGGGTCCACAGATACGCAGTATTTT. Based on the CDR3 plus reference TRBV5-1 and TRBJ2-3, the full variable domain is KAGVTQTPRYLIKTRGQQVTLSCSPISGHRSVSWYQQTPGQGLQFLFEYFSETQRNKGNFPGRFSGRQFSNSRSEMNVSTLELGDSALYLCASRPQGSTDTQYFGPGTRLTVL.

This clonotype appeared many times. The V and J genes are TRBV24-1 and TRBJ2-3, with D possibly matching TRBD2 (6 bases). The V end was cut by 6 bases, the J end by 2 bases, with 8 bases between. The V gene's germline CDR1 is KGHDR and CDR2 SFDVKD. The CDR3 consists of 13 residues. CDR3 DNA: TGTGCCACCAGTCAGGGACTCACAGATACGCAGTATTTT. It specifies CATSQGLTDTQYF.

This clonotype was seen ten or more times. This chain links TRBV18 with TRBJ2-7, with D perhaps TRBD1 (6 bases). Trimming shortened V by 0 bases and J by 2 bases, and 14 bases separated the two germline ends. The CDR3 is 16 amino acids. From germline, CDR1 is KGHSH and CDR2 LQKENI. CDR3 nucleotides: TGTGCCAGCTCACCACCGAGTGCAGGGGCCACCTACGAGCAGTACTTC. Its translation is CASSPPSAGATYEQYF.

This clonotype was picked up many times. The gene calls are TRBV5-6 and TRBJ1-6, with D possibly matching TRBD1 (5 bases). Trimming left V 3 bases short and J 8 bases short, with 18 bases between. Germline lookup yields CDR1 SGHDT and CDR2 YYEEEE. This CDR3 has 16 amino acids. The CDR3 sequence is CASSSASQGVDSPLHF. CDR3 nucleotide sequence: TGTGCCAGCAGCTCGGCAAGCCAGGGTGTAGATTCACCCCTCCACTTT.

Of note for this clonotype: Possible read error: a much larger clone is one base away. The CDR3 DNA reads TGCGCCAGCAATAAGGGACGGGGAGAGACCCAGTACTTC. This gives the protein CASNKGRGETQYF. The chain links TRBV5-1 to TRBJ2-5; D could derive from TRBD1 or TRBD2 (5 bases each). Germline values: CDR1 SGHRS, CDR2 YFSETQ. CDR3 length: 13 amino acids. Deletions cut 6 bases from V and 4 bases from J, with 13 bases between.

This clonotype was seen repeatedly, ten times or more. The gene calls are TRBV6-5 and TRBJ2-3; possible D gene TRBD1, 5 bases. CDR1 and CDR2 from the germline V gene are MNHEY and SVGAGI. Trimming stripped 6 bases from V and 3 bases from J, with 13 bases between. The CDR3 extends over 14 amino acids. CDR3 nucleotides: TGTGCCAGCAGACTGGGAAGGACAACAGATACGCAGTATTTT. Protein: CASRLGRTTDTQYF.

This clonotype occurred many times. The rearrangement uses TRBV4-2 and TRBJ1-2, with 7 bases aligning to TRBD1. The CDR3 contains 14 residues. Germline values: CDR1 LGHNA, CDR2 YNFKEQ. J was trimmed by 6 bases and V by 0 bases; bases with no gene match: 4. The chain's CDR3 is CASSQDKGGDGYTF. CDR3 DNA sequence: TGTGCCAGCAGCCAAGATAAAGGGGGCGATGGCTACACCTTC.

This clonotype was detected many times. V usage is TRBV15 and J usage is TRBJ1-4, with a tentative D call TRBD1 (5 bases). Trimming cost V 5 bases and J 5 bases, with 15 bases left between them. CDR1 and CDR2 (germline): LNHNV, YYDKDF (reference sequence). There are 15 residues in the CDR3. This CDR3 is CATSLDQGGNEKLFF. CDR3 nucleotide sequence: TGTGCCACCAGCCTAGACCAGGGTGGGAATGAAAAACTGTTTTTT. Complete variable domain (other parts from reference TRBV15 and TRBJ1-4): DAMVIQNPRYQVTQFGKPVTLSCSQTLNHNVMYWYQQKSSQAPKLLFHYYDKDFNNEADTPDNFQSRRPNTSFCFLDIRSPGLGDTAMYLCATSLDQGGNEKLFFGSGTQLSVL.

This clonotype was recorded many times. V is TRBV6-1 and J is TRBJ1-1; a weak D match, TRBD1 (5 bases). Germline lookup yields CDR1 MNHNS and CDR2 SASEGT. Trimming stripped 8 bases from V and 1 base from J, with 14 bases between. The CDR3 is 14 residues long. This CDR3 reads CASRQGTANTEAFF. The CDR3 DNA sequence: TGTGCCAGCCGCCAGGGCACCGCGAACACTGAAGCTTTCTTT.

In its sample, this clonotype was seen many times. This CDR3 is CASSQEGRGHNQPQHF. The DNA of the CDR3 is TGCGCCAGCAGCCAAGAGGGAAGGGGCCACAATCAGCCCCAGCATTTT. The V gene is TRBV4-1, the J gene TRBJ1-5; possibly TRBD1 for D (5 bases). CDR1 is MGHRA and CDR2 is YSYEKL in the germline V gene. The CDR3 has 16 amino acids. The V end was cut by 0 bases, the J end by 3 bases, with 12 bases between.